The 7 T cell receptor beta chains listed next were all sequenced from one sample in a study of regulatory and conventional T cells in RAG deficiency. Clones were sequenced by immunoSEQ multiplex PCR, and TCRdb holds only the in-frame ones, with some missing. The sample has around 37,000 clones; 89% are singletons. These data also formed part of another study, on regulatory T cells. That study adds: Amplification used 52 TRBV primers and 13 TRBJ primers.

Sequencing was performed on CD8+ T cells sorted from blood. The receptors shown here come from a human donor in good health.

Written as DNA, the CDR3 is TGCAGTGCTAGAGATCAAGTTGAGCAGTTCTTC. This codes for CSARDQVEQFF. The chain employs TRBV20-1 and TRBJ2-1; D call uncertain. There are 11 residues in the CDR3. Germline values: CDR1 DFQATT, CDR2 SNEGSKA (reference sequence). Trimming took 0 bases from V and 9 from J, leaving 6 bases between them.

The chain carries TRBV28 and TRBJ1-1; D is unresolved. CDR1 and CDR2 from the germline V gene are MDHEN and SYDVKM. This CDR3 has 12 amino acids. V lost 2 bases and J lost 5, with 6 bases in between. The CDR3 DNA follows: TGTGCCAGCAGTTTAGAGGGTACTGAAGCTTTCTTT. As protein: CASSLEGTEAFF.

The chain carries TRBV29-1 and TRBJ1-1; TRBD1 might be the D (5 bases). CDR3 length equals 11 residues. The V and J ends lost 0 bases and 8 bases respectively, with 7 bases between them. Germline-derived CDR1 and CDR2 are SQVTM and ANQGSEA. This chain's CDR3 is CSVEEGREAFF. CDR3 bases: TGCAGCGTTGAAGAGGGGCGCGAAGCTTTCTTT.

The chain is built from TRBV6-1 and TRBJ1-1, with 7 bases that match TRBD1. The CDR3 sequence is 14 residues long. Trimming cost V 11 bases and J 1 base; bases outside gene matches: 10. The germline gives CDR1 MNHNS, CDR2 SASEGT. In nucleotides, the CDR3 is TGTGCCGCCCGGGACAGAGGTGGGAACACTGAAGCTTTCTTT. Residues: CAARDRGGNTEAFF.

The chain links TRBV7-3 to TRBJ2-1; weak D call: TRBD2 (6 bases). Trimming shortened V by 3 bases and J by 12 bases, and 9 bases separated the two germline ends. Germline CDR1 SGHTA, CDR2 FQGTGA. The CDR3 has 11 amino acids. The CDR3 loop reads CASSLGGGQFF. The CDR3 DNA follows: TGTGCCAGCAGCTTGGGAGGTGGGCAGTTCTTC. The full variable domain, in which reference TRBV7-3 and TRBJ2-1 provide the parts outside the CDR3, is GAGVSQTPSNKVTEKGKYVELRCDPISGHTALYWYRQSLGQGPEFLIYFQGTGAADDSGLPNDRFFAVRPEGSVSTLKIQRTERGDSAVYLCASSLGGGQFFGPGTRLTVL.

This sequence joins TRBV6-5 and TRBJ2-1, with D tentatively TRBD1 (6 bases). The germline V and J ends were trimmed by 6 bases and 12 bases, with 21 bases remaining between them. The CDR3 sequence is 14 residues long. Germline V CDR1 and CDR2: MNHEY, SVGAGI. CDR3: CASRETNTGYGQFF. The CDR3 DNA sequence: TGTGCCAGCAGGGAAACCAACACAGGGTACGGGCAGTTCTTC.

In this sample, this clone turned up a few times. The chain links TRBV5-4 to TRBJ2-3; TRBD1 matches at 7 bases. V lost 4 bases, J lost 4 bases, and 9 bases stayed unmatched. CDR1 and CDR2 (germline): SGHNT, YYREEE (reference sequence). There are 15 residues in the CDR3. CDR3: CASSPTGTAPDTQYF. In nucleotides, the CDR3 is TGTGCCAGCAGCCCAACCGGGACAGCCCCAGATACGCAGTATTTT. Full variable domain (missing parts from reference TRBV5-4 and TRBJ2-3): ETGVTQSPTHLIKTRGQQVTLRCSSQSGHNTVSWYQQALGQGPQFIFQYYREEENGRGNFPPRFSGLQFPNYSSELNVNALELDDSALYLCASSPTGTAPDTQYFGPGTRLTVL.